Listed here is a single T cell receptor beta chain. Combining iRepertoire HTBI primers with Arm-PCR of CDR3 regions, the authors built TCR beta libraries. How the authors handled the data: Samples jointly harbored 55 to 75 TRBV and about 15 TRBJ segments. One entry per CDR3 protein, called by TCRdb with MiXCR from the multiplex PCR reads. TCRdb's processing, not the authors' own work, is the source of the V and J calls. The data hold 500,000 to 800,000 distinct CDR3 sequences, with around 30% observed a single time. With 5 bases removed from V and 0 bases from J, the gap between germline ends came to 17 bases. This CDR3 has 16 amino acids. Germline V gives CDR1 MNHEY, CDR2 SMNVEV (reference sequence). Time point of the sample: persistent/refractory GD, antithyroid drugs over 5 years with positive TRAb. There was RNA extracted from PBMCs, and the TCR library was made from it. These data originate in a study of regulatory T cells in long-lasting Graves disease.

This receptor was obtained from a female donor with Graves disease. The chain couples TRBV27 to TRBJ2-7; D may be TRBD2 (6 bases). The sequencing here drew on peripheral blood mononuclear cells (PBMCs), taken when the disease was refractory, from a patient treated with antithyroid drugs. In nucleotides, the CDR3 is TGTGCCAGCAGTACCAAGGGACTTAAGCCCTCCTACGAGCAGTACTTC. Residues: CASSTKGLKPSYEQYF.